This TCR beta chain was found in a study of molecular identifiers for immune sequencing clone quantification. Study-level findings and limits: Effector cells kept over 99% of their molecules in clones above 20 RNA copies, while naive cells kept under 1% there.

The authors gated naive CD8 T cells as CD8+CD4-CCR7+CD45RA+ for sorting. Regarding this clonotype: Its antigen is undetermined. Mismatch with germline at one junction end may stem from a read error.

The CDR3 length is 17 residues. Germline values: CDR1 SGHAT, CDR2 FQNNGV. TCRdb reprocessed the PCR reads via MiXCR and lists one record per CDR3 protein. The sample includes about 97,000 distinct CDR3 sequences, around 30% of them seen just once. This chain connects TRBV11-2 to TRBJ2-5; 9 bases are shared with TRBD2. The receptor was isolated from a human donor in good health. Some libraries in this study had Jurkat cell RNA spiked in. Material for sequencing was naive CD8+ T cells from blood, with Jurkat cell RNA spiked in. Described subset: FACS-sorted CD8+CD4-CCR7+CD45RA+ naive T cells. The CDR3 loop is CASSLEEGGRVLSAQNF. CDR3 DNA sequence: TGTGCCAGCAGCTTAGAGGAAGGCGGGAGGGTGCTTTCGGCCCAGAACTTC.